The 26 T cell receptor beta chains presented below share a single source sample, sequenced in a study of low-dose radiotherapy and immunotherapy resistance in tumors. Covering alpha and beta chains, TRAV- and TRBV-specific primers were used for the first-strand cDNA. TCRs were put through about 20 PCR cycles of amplification with Phusion. A constant-region primer and the V-primer adapter served as the primer pair. TCRdb called the reads again in MiXCR, with one record for every CDR3 protein. Among tens of thousands of distinct CDR3 sequences listed, about 25% were seen once. The time point was: after trial treatment. As to treatment: LDRT plus nivolumab, ipilimumab, low-dose cyclophosphamide and aspirin (RACIN trial). Material: PBMCs, obtained after low-dose radiotherapy plus immunotherapy. The receptors derive from a male donor with prostate cancer.

This clonotype was observed at least ten times. The junction does not match germline at one end; this may be a read error. The rearrangement links TRBV19 to TRBJ2-2, with 9 bases fitting TRBD2. CDR1 and CDR2 (germline): LNHDA, SQIVND (reference sequence). The CDR3 sequence is 16 residues long. The DNA for the CDR3 is TGTGCCAGCAGTACACGCGGGGGGGCAGGCACCGGGGAGCTGTTTTTT. This encodes CASSTRGGAGTGELFF. The variable domain in full, completed from reference TRBV19 and TRBJ2-2, reads DGGITQSPKYLFRKEGQNVTLSCEQNLNHDAMYWYRQDPGQGLRLIYYSQIVNDFQKGDIAEGYSVSREKKESFPLTVTSAQKNPTAFYLCASSTRGGAGTGELFFGEGSRLTVL.

The rearrangement joins TRBV5-1 to TRBJ1-3, with TRBD1 as a possible D gene (5 bases). V was shortened by 3 bases and J by 0 bases, with 10 bases between the two germline ends. The CDR3 runs 15 residues. CDR1 and CDR2 from the germline V gene are SGHRS and YFSETQ. The CDR3, as DNA: TGCGCCAGCAGCTCGGACGGGACCTCTGGAAACACCATATATTTT. Its translation is CASSSDGTSGNTIYF. Drawing the rest from reference TRBV5-1 and TRBJ1-3, the complete variable domain is KAGVTQTPRYLIKTRGQQVTLSCSPISGHRSVSWYQQTPGQGLQFLFEYFSETQRNKGNFPGRFSGRQFSNSRSEMNVSTLELGDSALYLCASSSDGTSGNTIYFGEGSWLTVV.

This clonotype was found many times. The chain uses TRBV2 and TRBJ2-1, with 10 bases aligning to TRBD1. The germline CDR1 and CDR2 sequences are SNHLY and FYNNEI. Unmatched junction bases numbered 12, after V lost 8 bases and J lost 8 bases. The CDR3 has 15 residues. The CDR3 loop is CASRRGTGAPDEQFF. The CDR3 nucleotides read TGTGCCAGCCGGAGGGGGACAGGGGCTCCTGATGAGCAGTTCTTC.

This clonotype turned up a few times. V gene TRBV3-1 combines with J gene TRBJ1-6; D call uncertain. The CDR3 consists of 15 residues. CDR1 LGHDT and CDR2 YNNKEL come from the germline V gene (reference sequence). Trimming removed 1 base at V and 8 bases at J, with 12 bases between. CDR3 coding DNA: TGTGCCAGCAGCCAAGTATGGGGAGACGATTCACCCCTCCACTTT. Encoded protein: CASSQVWGDDSPLHF.

Of note for this clonotype: This is likely an artifact of a read error, given a far larger clone one base away. The V call is TRBV25-1, the J call TRBJ1-2, with D tentatively TRBD1 (5 bases). The CDR3 runs to 12 residues. Per the germline V gene, CDR1 is MGHDK and CDR2 is SYGVNS. Trimming left V 5 bases short and J 6 bases short, with 10 bases between. CDR3 protein: CASSPEGDGYTF. CDR3 DNA: TGTGCCAGCAGTCCCGAAGGGGATGGCTACACCTTC.

This clonotype showed up many times. The chain is built from TRBV9 and TRBJ1-2, with TRBD1 matching 8 bases. CDR3 length equals 16 residues. Germline V gives CDR1 SGDLS, CDR2 YYNGEE. Unmatched junction bases numbered 7, after V lost 3 bases and J lost 0 bases. CDR3 sequence (DNA): TGTGCCAGCAGCGAGTCCGAACAGGGGGCTAACTATGGCTACACCTTC. This translates into CASSESEQGANYGYTF.

This clonotype was seen repeatedly, ten times or more. The chain uses TRBV27 and TRBJ2-7; D is uncertain. This CDR3 comprises 14 residues. Trimming took 3 bases from V and 12 from J, leaving 21 bases between them. Germline V CDR1 and CDR2: MNHEY, SMNVEV (reference sequence). The CDR3 reads CASSFELTNTRRYF. CDR3 nucleotides: TGTGCCAGCAGTTTTGAACTAACCAATACCCGGCGGTACTTC.

This clonotype was detected a few times. A far larger clone differs by one base, so this is likely a read error. The J gene is TRBJ2-7, the V gene TRBV6-5; weak D call: TRBD1 (6 bases). CDR3 length: 12 residues. Germline V lookup: CDR1 MNHEY, CDR2 SVGAGI. The V gene lost 7 bases and the J gene lost 7 bases, with 14 bases spanning the gap. The CDR3 DNA sequence: TGTGCCAGCACAGGACAGTACAATGAGCAGTACTTC. It translates to CASTGQYNEQYF.

There are many counts of this clonotype. This chain links TRBV7-9 with TRBJ2-7; 9 bases map to TRBD1. In germline, CDR1 is SEHNR, CDR2 FQNEAQ (reference sequence). The CDR3 spans 15 residues. Trimming took 5 bases from V and 0 from J; bases not matched to a gene: 5. CDR3 protein: CASSKRDRDSYEQYF. The CDR3 DNA is TGTGCCAGCAGCAAACGGGACAGGGACTCCTACGAGCAGTACTTC.

This clonotype was observed many times. The J gene is TRBJ2-4, the V gene TRBV6-2 or TRBV6-3; D possibly matches TRBD1 or TRBD2 (6 bases each). CDR3 size: 17 residues. Germline CDR1 and CDR2: MNHEY and SVGEGT. Trimming pared 0 bases from V and 0 bases from J, leaving 12 bases between. The CDR3 spells CASSYSTGALAKNIQYF. The DNA for the CDR3 is TGTGCCAGCAGTTACTCGACGGGGGCGCTAGCCAAAAACATTCAGTACTTC.

This clonotype was seen a few times. J is TRBJ1-5 and V is TRBV6-2 or TRBV6-3; the match to TRBD1 covers 10 bases. This CDR3 is 14 amino acids long. V was clipped by 5 bases and J by 7 bases; unmatched bases: 5. CDR1 is MNHEY, CDR2 SVGEGT, per germline. The CDR3 spells CASSRRQGAQPQHF. The CDR3 region has the DNA TGTGCCAGCAGTCGTCGACAGGGGGCCCAGCCCCAGCATTTT.

The rearrangement uses TRBV10-3 and TRBJ2-1; maybe TRBD2 (5 bases). Trimming removed 3 bases at V and 8 bases at J, with 11 bases between. Germline CDR1 and CDR2: ENHRY and SYGVKD. CDR3 size: 13 residues. In DNA, the CDR3 is TGTGCCATCAGTGAAGACTACCGGGATGAGCAGTTCTTC. It yields the protein CAISEDYRDEQFF.

With regard to this clonotype: The junction departs from germline at one end; a sequencing error may be responsible. This chain joins TRBV20-1 and TRBJ1-1; possible D gene TRBD1, 6 bases. Germline V gene lookup returns CDR1 DFQATT and CDR2 SNEGSKA (reference sequence). The CDR3 sequence is 15 residues long. The CDR3 region has the DNA TGCGGTGCCCCACGCCGGGGGGCGAGGGACACTGAAGCCTTCTTT. This codes for CGAPRRGARDTEAFF.

This clonotype was detected many times. The V call is TRBV28, the J call TRBJ1-3; D gene uncertain. This CDR3 contains 20 residues. Trimming left V 2 bases short and J 1 base short, with 24 bases between. Germline loops: CDR1 MDHEN, CDR2 SYDVKM. DNA for the CDR3: TGTGCCAGCAGTTTACCCCCTCCGGGTCAAATCAAGGCTTCTGGAAACACCATATATTTT. Protein: CASSLPPPGQIKASGNTIYF.

Ten or more counts support this clonotype. This chain uses TRBV6-2 or TRBV6-3 with TRBJ1-1, with D possibly matching TRBD1 (5 bases). The CDR3 is made up of 12 amino acids. With 6 bases removed from V and 3 bases from J, the gap between germline ends came to 8 bases. Germline V gene lookup returns CDR1 MNHEY and CDR2 SVGEGT. CDR3 loop: CASRGVDTEAFF. The CDR3 bases are TGTGCCAGCAGGGGGGTGGACACTGAAGCTTTCTTT.

This clonotype was recorded at least ten times. The chain combines TRBV3-1 with TRBJ1-1; D uncertain. In germline, CDR1 is LGHDT, CDR2 YNNKEL (reference sequence). This CDR3 has 14 residues. V was clipped by 5 bases and J by 1 base, with 11 bases between them. The CDR3 region is CASSTIGANTEAFF. CDR3 DNA sequence: TGTGCCAGCAGCACAATAGGAGCGAACACTGAAGCTTTCTTT. Complete variable domain (other parts from reference TRBV3-1 and TRBJ1-1): DTAVSQTPKYLVTQMGNDKSIKCEQNLGHDTMYWYKQDSKKFLKIMFSYNNKELIINETVPNRFSPKSPDKAHLNLHINSLELGDSAVYFCASSTIGANTEAFFGQGTRLTVV.

This clonotype has at least ten counts. The chain uses TRBV9 and TRBJ1-5; D possibly corresponds to TRBD1 (5 bases). Germline CDR1 SGDLS, CDR2 YYNGEE. V was cut by 3 bases and J by 2 bases, with 9 bases left in between. There are 14 residues in the CDR3. The CDR3 region is CASSGRGGNQPQHF. CDR3 sequence (DNA): TGTGCCAGCAGCGGGAGGGGTGGCAATCAGCCCCAGCATTTT. The variable domain in full, with the rest retrieved from reference TRBV9 and TRBJ1-5, is DSGVTQTPKHLITATGQRVTLRCSPRSGDLSVYWYQQSLDQGLQFLIQYYNGEERAKGNILERFSAQQFPDLHSELNLSSLELGDSALYFCASSGRGGNQPQHFGDGTRLSIL.

This clonotype was counted ten times or more. This chain connects TRBV18 to TRBJ2-6; 8 bases are a match to TRBD1. The CDR3 consists of 17 residues. From germline, CDR1 is KGHSH and CDR2 LQKENI. V gave up 3 bases and J gave up 2 bases; unmatched junction bases: 6. Here the CDR3 reads CASSPIQGATGANVLTF. The CDR3, as DNA: TGTGCCAGCTCACCTATCCAGGGGGCGACTGGGGCCAACGTCCTGACTTTC.

The V call is TRBV4-1, the J call TRBJ1-5, with 7 positions matching TRBD1. CDR1 is MGHRA and CDR2 is YSYEKL in the germline V gene. The J segment lost 4 bases and the V segment lost 0 bases, leaving 9 bases of the junction unmatched. The length of the CDR3 is 17 residues. The CDR3 coding sequence is TGCGCCAGCAGCCAAGACGCCGTACAGGGGAGAAATCAGCCCCAGCATTTT. The encoded protein is CASSQDAVQGRNQPQHF.

This clonotype was seen a handful of times. V gene TRBV25-1 combines with J gene TRBJ2-5; 9 nucleotides line up with TRBD1. The CDR3 sequence is 15 residues long. Germline V CDR1 and CDR2: MGHDK, SYGVNS. V shed 3 bases and J 2 bases; nucleotides not matched to a gene: 4. CDR3 region: CASSEGQGNQETQYF. The CDR3 DNA reads TGTGCCAGCAGTGAGGGACAGGGTAATCAAGAGACCCAGTACTTC.

The CDR3 reads CASSLTGGTYNSPLHF. The CDR3, as DNA: TGTGCCAGCAGTCTGACAGGGGGAACCTATAATTCACCCCTCCACTTT. The gene calls are TRBV3-1 and TRBJ1-6; 9 positions agree with TRBD1. This CDR3 spans 16 amino acids. Germline V lookup: CDR1 LGHDT, CDR2 YNNKEL (reference sequence). V shed 6 bases and J 2 bases; nucleotides not matched to a gene: 5.

This clonotype is labeled as medium-sized. The V gene is TRBV6-6, the J gene TRBJ2-7; D unclear. The CDR3 contains 14 residues. Germline lookup yields CDR1 MNHNY and CDR2 SVGAGI (reference sequence). Trimming removed 0 bases from V and 5 bases from J, with 11 bases in between. CDR3 amino acids: CASSYSEGWNEQYF. The CDR3 DNA reads as TGTGCCAGCAGTTACTCTGAAGGGTGGAACGAGCAGTACTTC.

This clonotype came up many times. The J gene is TRBJ2-4, the V gene TRBV20-1, with unresolved D. V was clipped by 3 bases and J by 2 bases, with 5 bases between them. Germline V gene lookup returns CDR1 DFQATT and CDR2 SNEGSKA (reference sequence). This CDR3 region has 12 residues. The CDR3 reads CSARESKNIQYF. The CDR3 DNA reads as TGCAGTGCTAGGGAGTCCAAAAACATTCAGTACTTC.

This clonotype was counted only a few times. A single base is all that separates this from a far larger clone, so a read error is likely. The chain links TRBV6-1 to TRBJ2-1; 8 bases match TRBD1. Losses at the gene ends were 6 bases for V and 10 bases for J; bases not matched to a gene: 14. There are 15 residues in the CDR3. From germline, CDR1 is MNHNS and CDR2 SASEGT. This chain's CDR3 is CASSSQRTGNYEQFF. The CDR3 nucleotides are TGTGCCAGCAGCAGCCAACGGACAGGGAACTACGAGCAGTTCTTC.

There are many counts of this clonotype. The chain couples TRBV5-1 to TRBJ2-3; TRBD1 agrees at 8 bases. The CDR3 runs 16 residues. The germline V gene has CDR1 SGHRS and CDR2 YFSETQ. Germline trimming cut 6 bases from V and 1 base from J; bases unmatched to any gene: 10. The CDR3 coding sequence is TGCGCCAGCACCGTCAGGGGGCAGCAAGGCACAGATACGCAGTATTTT. This translates into CASTVRGQQGTDTQYF.

This clonotype was seen ten or more times. This chain uses TRBV11-1 with TRBJ2-7; 9 bases agree with TRBD2. The CDR3 is made up of 15 amino acids. With V trimmed by 2 bases and J by 4 bases, 6 bases remained unmatched. The germline V gene encodes CDR1 SGHAT and CDR2 FQDESV (reference sequence). CDR3 DNA sequence: TGTGCCAGCAGCTTAACTCCTAGCGGGACTTACGAGCAGTACTTC. It translates to CASSLTPSGTYEQYF.